These 5 T cell receptor beta chains were sequenced from one sample in a study of shared T cell receptors in the human thymus (dated by TCRdb to about 2021). The receptor library was made with the immunoSEQ multiplex PCR assay. In TCRdb, the immuneACCESS table is reduced to in-frame sequences with V and J assigned. These tables do not hold every clone; where another copy was compared, an unresolved V gene accounts for under half, and the others remain unexplained. This sample gives just under 550,000 clones in total; 78% of them show up just once. 0.013% of the sample is in the top ten clones. This sample also appeared in a second study, on human thymus T cells.

The specimen sequenced was thymocytes. The receptor source for this set is a boy under three years old with a congenital heart defect. Donor details come from another sample of the same person, matched by shared clones.

The rearrangement joins TRBV27 to TRBJ1-2, with 8 nucleotides matching TRBD1. The CDR3 loop spans 15 amino acids. The ends lost 6 bases at V and 6 bases at J; junction bases unmatched: 12. CDR1 is MNHEY and CDR2 is SMNVEV in the germline V gene (reference sequence). The CDR3 sequence is CASSRIGGTGDGYTF. Here the CDR3 DNA reads TGTGCCAGCAGCCGGATCGGGGGGACAGGAGATGGCTACACCTTC.

For the CDR3, the DNA is TGTGCCAGCAGTGAACTAGCGGGACCGACAATGACGCAGTTCTTC. Amino acid sequence: CASSELAGPTMTQFF. The chain recombines TRBV6-4 with TRBJ2-1; TRBD2 agrees at 10 bases. The CDR3 has 15 amino acids. Per the germline V gene, CDR1 is MRHNA and CDR2 is SNTAGT. After removal of 3 bases from V and 12 bases from J, the junction contained 11 bases not matched to a gene.

The chain recombines TRBV6-6 with TRBJ2-1, with a tentative D call TRBD2 (5 bases). The V end was cut by 2 bases, the J end by 2 bases, with 10 bases between. Germline assignment: CDR1 MNHNY and CDR2 SVGAGI (reference sequence). This CDR3 comprises 15 residues. CDR3 amino acids: CASSYAAGPYNEQFF. The CDR3 bases are TGTGCCAGCAGTTACGCCGCGGGCCCCTACAATGAGCAGTTCTTC.

The chain uses TRBV7-2 and TRBJ2-3; perhaps TRBD2 as D (5 bases). The V and J ends lost 5 bases and 7 bases respectively, with 10 bases between them. Per the germline V gene, CDR1 is SGHTA and CDR2 is FQGNSA. This CDR3 has 12 residues. The CDR3 sequence: CASSLPGNTQYF. The CDR3 DNA reads TGTGCCAGCAGCCTCCCCGGGAATACGCAGTATTTT.

The chain is built from TRBV20-1 and TRBJ2-3, with D possibly TRBD1 on 5 matching bases. V lost 5 bases and J 4 bases, leaving 7 bases between the germline ends. The CDR3 contains 11 residues. CDR1 and CDR2 (germline): DFQATT, SNEGSKA (reference sequence). The CDR3 DNA follows: TGCAGTGCTGAGACAGCAGATACGCAGTATTTT. Its protein is CSAETADTQYF.